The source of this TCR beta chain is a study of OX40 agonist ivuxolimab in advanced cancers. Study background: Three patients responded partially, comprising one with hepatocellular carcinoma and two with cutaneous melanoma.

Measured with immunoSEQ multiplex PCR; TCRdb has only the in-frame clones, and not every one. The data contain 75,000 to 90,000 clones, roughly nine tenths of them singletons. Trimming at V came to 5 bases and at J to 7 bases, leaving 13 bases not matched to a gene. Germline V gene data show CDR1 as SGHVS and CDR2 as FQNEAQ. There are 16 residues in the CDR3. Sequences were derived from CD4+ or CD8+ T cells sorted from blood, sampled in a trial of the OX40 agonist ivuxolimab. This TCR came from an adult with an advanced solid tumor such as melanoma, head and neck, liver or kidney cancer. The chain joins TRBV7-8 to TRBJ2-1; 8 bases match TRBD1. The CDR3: CASSPQRRQGRNEQFF. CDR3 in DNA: TGTGCCAGCAGCCCCCAGAGGAGACAGGGGCGGAATGAGCAGTTCTTC. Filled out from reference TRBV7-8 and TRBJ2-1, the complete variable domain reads GAGVSQSPRYKVAKRGQDVALRCDPISGHVSLFWYQQALGQGPEFLTYFQNEAQLDKSGLPSDRFFAERPEGSVSTLKIQRTQQEDSAVYLCASSPQRRQGRNEQFFGPGTRLTVL.